This T cell receptor (beta chain) emerged from a study of a mutant IDH1 vaccine in newly diagnosed glioma. Turning to the study itself: Patients under treatment included about 62% males and approximately 40% females and had a mean age of about 37 years. Prior therapy was radiotherapy, temozolomide, or both; most received both.

On this clone: Its matching antigen is unknown.

This sample's time point: week 11, during vaccination. A 20-mer mutant IDH1 peptide at 300 ug was injected subcutaneously with topical imiquimod. The CDR3 contains 16 residues. Germline trimming cut 0 bases from V and 6 bases from J; bases unmatched to any gene: 7. Germline V gene data show CDR1 as SGHNT and CDR2 as YYREEE (reference sequence). The protocol was immunoSEQ multiplex PCR, while the TCRdb copy is restricted to in-frame clones and leaves out a portion. The sample consists of fewer than 70,000 clones, about 88% of them appearing once. Sample: PBMCs, taken from a glioma patient whose treatment included an IDH1 peptide vaccine. The chain joins TRBV5-4 to TRBJ2-1, with TRBD2 identical over 9 bases. This receptor was taken from a middle-aged man with glioma. The CDR3 sequence is CASSLAGLAGTNEQFF. The CDR3 DNA is TGTGCCAGCAGCTTGGCCGGGCTAGCGGGGACCAATGAGCAGTTCTTC.